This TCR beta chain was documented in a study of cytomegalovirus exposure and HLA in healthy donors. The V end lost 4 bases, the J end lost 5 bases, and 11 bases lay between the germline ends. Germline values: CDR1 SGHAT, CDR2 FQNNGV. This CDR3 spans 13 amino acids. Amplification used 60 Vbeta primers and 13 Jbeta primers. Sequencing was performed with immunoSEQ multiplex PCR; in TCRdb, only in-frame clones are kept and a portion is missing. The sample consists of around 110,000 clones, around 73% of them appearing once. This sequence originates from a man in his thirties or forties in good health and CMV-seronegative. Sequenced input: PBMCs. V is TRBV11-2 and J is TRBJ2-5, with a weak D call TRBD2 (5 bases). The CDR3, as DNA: TGTGCCAGCAGCTCGGATCCGGGGGAGACCCAGTACTTC. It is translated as CASSSDPGETQYF.